This passage covers 8 T cell receptor beta chains from one sample sequenced in a study of shared clonotypes between healthy human individuals. CD45RO-negative CD8 cells positively selected for CCR7 made up the naive population, which excluded terminally differentiated effector memory CD45RA+ cells. Using immunoSEQ multiplex PCR, the repertoire was profiled, and TCRdb retains in-frame clones only, with some absent. The sample consists of under 850,000 clones, 80% to 95% of them appearing once. The sequenced sample consisted of naive CD8+ T cells sorted from blood. These receptors were obtained from a man in his thirties or forties in good health.

V usage is TRBV5-8 and J usage is TRBJ1-1, with TRBD1 as a possible D gene (5 bases). The CDR3 runs to 15 residues. Germline V CDR1 and CDR2: SGHTS, YDEGEE. With 4 bases removed from V and 1 base from J, the gap between germline ends came to 14 bases. Here the CDR3 reads CASSPYRTWNTEAFF. The DNA of the CDR3 is TGTGCCAGCAGCCCATACAGGACCTGGAACACTGAAGCTTTCTTT.

The chain is built from TRBV7-9 and TRBJ2-3; 16 nucleotides match TRBD2. The junction had 8 bases not matched to a gene; V was cut back by 5 bases and J by 0 bases. The CDR3 has 19 residues. Germline values: CDR1 SEHNR, CDR2 FQNEAQ (reference sequence). CDR3: CASSPGLAGGPKSTDTQYF. The CDR3 nucleotides read TGTGCCAGCAGCCCGGGACTAGCGGGAGGGCCTAAGAGCACAGATACGCAGTATTTT.

V is TRBV30 and J is TRBJ2-5; 9 bases map to TRBD1. Losses at the gene ends were 0 bases for V and 4 bases for J; bases not matched to a gene: 6. Germline V gene sequence: CDR1 GTSNPN, CDR2 SVGIG (reference sequence). The CDR3 spans 15 residues. Here the CDR3 DNA reads TGTGCCTGGAGTGTAGAGACAGGGGGGCGAGAGACCCAGTACTTC. This translates into CAWSVETGGRETQYF. The variable domain in full, completed from reference TRBV30 and TRBJ2-5, reads SQTIHQWPATLVQPVGSPLSLECTVEGTSNPNLYWYRQAAGRGLQLLFYSVGIGQISSEVPQNLSASRPQDRQFILSSKKLLLSDSGFYLCAWSVETGGRETQYFGPGTRLLVL.

This sequence joins TRBV9 and TRBJ1-2; D possibly corresponds to TRBD1 (6 bases). CDR3 size: 14 residues. The V end was cut by 7 bases, the J end by 7 bases, with 20 bases between. Germline V gene data show CDR1 as SGDLS and CDR2 as YYNGEE. The CDR3 coding sequence is TGTGCCAGCGGTGGAGGGGGGCGCCTCTTTGGCTACACCTTC. Translation: CASGGGGRLFGYTF.

V and J are TRBV7-9 and TRBJ1-1; D may be TRBD1 (6 bases). V lost 3 bases and J 0 bases, leaving 17 bases between the germline ends. This CDR3 is 17 amino acids long. From germline, CDR1 is SEHNR and CDR2 FQNEAQ (reference sequence). The CDR3 here is CASSFPTGAPMNTEAFF. The CDR3 nucleotides read TGTGCCAGCAGCTTTCCGACAGGAGCGCCAATGAACACTGAAGCTTTCTTT.

The genes are TRBV6-5 and TRBJ2-7; 7 bases match TRBD1. V gave up 5 bases and J gave up 7 bases; unmatched junction bases: 5. This CDR3 has 12 amino acids. Germline V gene sequence: CDR1 MNHEY, CDR2 SVGAGI. The DNA for the CDR3 is TGTGCCAGCAGTCGACAGGGAAGGGAGCAGTACTTC. Translated: CASSRQGREQYF.

The chain joins TRBV10-2 to TRBJ2-1; no firm D call. Trimming removed 7 bases from V and 8 bases from J, with 21 bases in between. This CDR3 comprises 15 residues. CDR1 and CDR2 from the germline V gene are WSHSY and SAAADI. CDR3: CASNPPHSRWDEQFF. DNA for the CDR3: TGCGCCAGCAACCCCCCTCACTCCCGATGGGATGAGCAGTTCTTC.

This chain joins TRBV7-9 and TRBJ2-1, with D unresolved. V was shortened by 3 bases and J by 5 bases, with 11 bases between the two germline ends. This CDR3 region has 14 residues. Germline loops: CDR1 SEHNR, CDR2 FQNEAQ (reference sequence). CDR3 nucleotide sequence: TGTGCCAGCAGCTTTGCGTCGGCACACAATGAGCAGTTCTTC. Translation: CASSFASAHNEQFF.